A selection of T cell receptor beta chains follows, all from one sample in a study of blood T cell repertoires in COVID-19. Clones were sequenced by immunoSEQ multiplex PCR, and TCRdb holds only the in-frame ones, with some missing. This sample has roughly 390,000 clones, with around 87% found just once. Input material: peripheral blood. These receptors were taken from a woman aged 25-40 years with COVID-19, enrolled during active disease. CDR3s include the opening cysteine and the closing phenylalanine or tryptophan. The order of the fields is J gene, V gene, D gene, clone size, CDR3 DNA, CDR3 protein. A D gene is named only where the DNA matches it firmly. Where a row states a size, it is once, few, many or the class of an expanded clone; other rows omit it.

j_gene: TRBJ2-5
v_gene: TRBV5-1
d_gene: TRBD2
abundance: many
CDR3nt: TGCGCCAGCAGCTTTGTCGGACTAGCGGGAGAGACCCAGTACTTC
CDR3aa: CASSFVGLAGETQYF

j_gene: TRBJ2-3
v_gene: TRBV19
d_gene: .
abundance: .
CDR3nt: TGTGCCAGTAGTATTGGCGGGGGCTCAGATACGCAGTATTTT
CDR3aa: CASSIGGGSDTQYF

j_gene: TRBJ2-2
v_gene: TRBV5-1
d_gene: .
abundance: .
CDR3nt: TGCGCCAGCAGCTTGGGCCCCGCAGGGGACACCGGGGAGCTGTTTTTT
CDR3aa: CASSLGPAGDTGELFF

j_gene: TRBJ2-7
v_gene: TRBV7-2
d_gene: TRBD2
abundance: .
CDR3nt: TGTGCCAGCAGCTCTTCGGGGGGGGCCTACGAGCAGTACTTC
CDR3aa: CASSSSGGAYEQYF

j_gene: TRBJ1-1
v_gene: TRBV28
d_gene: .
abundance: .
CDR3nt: TGTGCCAGCAGTTTATCTCACCAGGGAGGACGCACTGAAGCTTTCTTT
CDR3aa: CASSLSHQGGRTEAFF

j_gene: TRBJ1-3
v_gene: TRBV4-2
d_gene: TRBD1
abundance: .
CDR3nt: TGTGCCAGCAGCCAAGATGCGCGGGGACAGGGGTCCGGAAACACCATATATTTT
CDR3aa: CASSQDARGQGSGNTIYF

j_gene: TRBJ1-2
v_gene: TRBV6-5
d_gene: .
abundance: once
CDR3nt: TGTGCCAGCAGAAAGACAGGTGACGGCTACACCTTC
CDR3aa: CASRKTGDGYTF

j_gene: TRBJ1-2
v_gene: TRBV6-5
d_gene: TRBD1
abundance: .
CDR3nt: TGTGCCAGCAGTCCGCAGGGGGCCGGGGGCTACACCTTC
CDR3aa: CASSPQGAGGYTF

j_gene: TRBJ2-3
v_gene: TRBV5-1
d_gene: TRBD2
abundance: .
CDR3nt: TGCGCCAGCAGCACGGCAAGCGGGAGGGCCGGCGATACGCAGTATTTT
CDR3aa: CASSTASGRAGDTQYF

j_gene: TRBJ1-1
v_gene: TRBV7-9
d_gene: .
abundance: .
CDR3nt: TGTGCCAGCAGCATCATGAACACTGAAGCTTTCTTT
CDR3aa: CASSIMNTEAFF

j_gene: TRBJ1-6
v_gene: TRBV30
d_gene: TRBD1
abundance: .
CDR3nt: TGTGCCTGGAGTGTACAGTCAGGGGGTTCACCCCTCCACTTT
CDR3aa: CAWSVQSGGSPLHF

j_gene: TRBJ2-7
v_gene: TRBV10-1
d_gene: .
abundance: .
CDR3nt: TGCGCCAGCAGTGACGGTAGGGTGCAGTCGGGGGAGCAGTACTTC
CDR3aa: CASSDGRVQSGEQYF

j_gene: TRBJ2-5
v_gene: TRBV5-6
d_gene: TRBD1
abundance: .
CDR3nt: TGTGCCAGCAGCTTGGCCGGGACAGGGGTTGGAGAGACCCAGTACTTC
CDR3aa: CASSLAGTGVGETQYF

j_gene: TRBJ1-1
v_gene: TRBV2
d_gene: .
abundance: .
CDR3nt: TGTGCCTCGTGCGAATCCGGGACACCGAACACTGAAGCTTTCTTT
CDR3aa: CASCESGTPNTEAFF

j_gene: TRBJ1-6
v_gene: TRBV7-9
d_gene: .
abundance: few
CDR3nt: TGTGCCAGCAGCTTAGCAGGGGCCGATAATTCACCCCTCCACTTT
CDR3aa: CASSLAGADNSPLHF

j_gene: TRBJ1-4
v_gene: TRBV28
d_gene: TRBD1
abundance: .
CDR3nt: TGTGCCAGCAGCACCGGGACAGGGGCCCTTCTTAATGAAAAACTGTTTTTT
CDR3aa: CASSTGTGALLNEKLFF

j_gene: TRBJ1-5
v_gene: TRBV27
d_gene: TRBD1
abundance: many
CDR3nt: TGTGCCAGCAGTCCGGTGACAGGGGGCCGCAATCAGCCCCAGCATTTT
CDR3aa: CASSPVTGGRNQPQHF

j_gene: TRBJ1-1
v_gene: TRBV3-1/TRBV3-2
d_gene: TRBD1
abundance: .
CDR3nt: TGTGCCAGCAGCCACCAACAGGGGGGGGAAGCTTTCTTT
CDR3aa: CASSHQQGGEAFF

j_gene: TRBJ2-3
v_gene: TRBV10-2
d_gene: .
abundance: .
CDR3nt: TGCGCCACCCGGGACTCGGCGGCAGATACGCAGTATTTT
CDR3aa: CATRDSAADTQYF

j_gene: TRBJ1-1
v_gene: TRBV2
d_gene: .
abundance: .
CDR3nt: TGTGCCAGCAGTGTGGGACTAATCTCCGCTGAAGCTTTCTTT
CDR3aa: CASSVGLISAEAFF

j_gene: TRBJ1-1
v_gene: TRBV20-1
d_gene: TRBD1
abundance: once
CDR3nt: TGCAGTCAACAGGGGATCCCTGAAGCTTTCTTT
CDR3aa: CSQQGIPEAFF

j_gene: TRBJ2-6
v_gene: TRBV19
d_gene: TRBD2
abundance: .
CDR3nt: TGTGCCAGTAGTATCGTCGGGAGGCCCTCTGGGGCCAACGTCCTGACTTTC
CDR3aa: CASSIVGRPSGANVLTF

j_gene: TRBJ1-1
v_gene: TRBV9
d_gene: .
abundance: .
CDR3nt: TGTGCCAGTAGCAAGGCGTGGGAGAGGGACACTGAAGCTTTCTTT
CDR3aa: CASSKAWERDTEAFF

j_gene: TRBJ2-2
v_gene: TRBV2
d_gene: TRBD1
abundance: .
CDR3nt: TGTGCCAGCAGACTGGACAGGATCGCGAACACCGGGGAGCTGTTTTTT
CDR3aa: CASRLDRIANTGELFF

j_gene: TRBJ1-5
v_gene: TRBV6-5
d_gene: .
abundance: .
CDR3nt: TGTGCCAGCAATAGGGGGAATCAGCCCCAGCATTTT
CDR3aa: CASNRGNQPQHF